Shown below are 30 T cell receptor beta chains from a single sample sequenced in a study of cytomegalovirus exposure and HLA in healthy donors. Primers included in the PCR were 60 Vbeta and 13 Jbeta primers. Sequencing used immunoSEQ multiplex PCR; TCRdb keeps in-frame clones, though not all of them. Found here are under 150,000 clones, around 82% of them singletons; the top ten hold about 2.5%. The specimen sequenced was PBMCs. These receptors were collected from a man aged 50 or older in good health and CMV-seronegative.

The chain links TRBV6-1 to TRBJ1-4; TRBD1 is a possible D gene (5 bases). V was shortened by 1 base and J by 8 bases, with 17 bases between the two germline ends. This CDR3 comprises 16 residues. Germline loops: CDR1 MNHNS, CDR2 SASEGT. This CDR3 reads CASSEDSWRGKEKLFF. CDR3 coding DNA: TGTGCCAGCAGTGAAGACTCGTGGAGGGGTAAGGAAAAACTGTTTTTT.

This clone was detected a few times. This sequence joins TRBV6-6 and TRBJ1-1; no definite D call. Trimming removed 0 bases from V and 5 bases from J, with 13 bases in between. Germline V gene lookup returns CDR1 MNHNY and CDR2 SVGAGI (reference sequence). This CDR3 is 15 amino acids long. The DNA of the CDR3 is TGTGCCAGCAGTTACTCGGAGGGTACGGGGACTGAAGCTTTCTTT. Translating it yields CASSYSEGTGTEAFF.

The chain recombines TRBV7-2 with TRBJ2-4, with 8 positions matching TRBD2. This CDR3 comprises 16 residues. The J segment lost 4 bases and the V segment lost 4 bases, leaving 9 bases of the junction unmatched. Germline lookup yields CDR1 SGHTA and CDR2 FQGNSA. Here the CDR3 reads CASSSSGRGGKNIQYF. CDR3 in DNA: TGTGCCAGCAGCTCCTCGGGCCGGGGGGGGAAAAACATTCAGTACTTC. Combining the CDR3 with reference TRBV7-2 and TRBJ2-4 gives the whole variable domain GAGVSQSPSNKVTEKGKDVELRCDPISGHTALYWYRQSLGQGLEFLIYFQGNSAPDKSGLPSDRFSAERTGGSVSTLTIQRTQQEDSAVYLCASSSSGRGGKNIQYFGAGTRLSVL.

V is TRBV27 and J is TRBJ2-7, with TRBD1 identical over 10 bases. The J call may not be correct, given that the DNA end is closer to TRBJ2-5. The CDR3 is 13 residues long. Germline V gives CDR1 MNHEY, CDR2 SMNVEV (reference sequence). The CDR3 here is CASSPGDRGTQYF. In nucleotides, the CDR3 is TGTGCCAGCAGTCCGGGGGACAGGGGGACCCAGTACTTC.

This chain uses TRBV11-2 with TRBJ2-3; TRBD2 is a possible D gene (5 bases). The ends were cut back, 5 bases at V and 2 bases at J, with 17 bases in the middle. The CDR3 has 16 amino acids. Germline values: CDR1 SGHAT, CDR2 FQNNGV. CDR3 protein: CASSPLAGVATDTQYF. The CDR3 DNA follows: TGTGCCAGCAGCCCGCTCGCCGGGGTCGCCACAGATACGCAGTATTTT.

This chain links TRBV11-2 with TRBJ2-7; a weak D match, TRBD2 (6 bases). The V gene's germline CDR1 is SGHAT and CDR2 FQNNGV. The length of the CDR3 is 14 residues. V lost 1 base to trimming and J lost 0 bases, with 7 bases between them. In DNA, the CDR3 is TGTGCCAGCAGCTTAGTGCGGGGCTCCTACGAGCAGTACTTC. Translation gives CASSLVRGSYEQYF.

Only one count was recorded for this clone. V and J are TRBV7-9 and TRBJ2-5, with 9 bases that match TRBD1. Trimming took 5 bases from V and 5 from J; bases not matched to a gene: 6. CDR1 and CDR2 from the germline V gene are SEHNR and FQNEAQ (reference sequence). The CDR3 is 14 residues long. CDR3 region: CASSPGTGQETQYF. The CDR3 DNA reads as TGTGCCAGCAGCCCCGGGACAGGGCAGGAGACCCAGTACTTC.

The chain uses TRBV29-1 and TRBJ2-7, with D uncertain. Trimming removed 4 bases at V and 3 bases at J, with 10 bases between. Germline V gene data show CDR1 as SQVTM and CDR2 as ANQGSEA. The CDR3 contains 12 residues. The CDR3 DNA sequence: TGCAGCGTTGGCCAGGCGAGCTACGAGCAGTACTTC. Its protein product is CSVGQASYEQYF.

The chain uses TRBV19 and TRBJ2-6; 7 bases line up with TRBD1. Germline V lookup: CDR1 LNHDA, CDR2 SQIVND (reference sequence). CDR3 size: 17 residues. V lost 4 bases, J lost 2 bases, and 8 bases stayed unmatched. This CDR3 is CASSRRQGITGANVLTF. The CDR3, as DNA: TGTGCCAGTAGTAGGAGACAGGGAATAACTGGGGCCAACGTCCTGACTTTC.

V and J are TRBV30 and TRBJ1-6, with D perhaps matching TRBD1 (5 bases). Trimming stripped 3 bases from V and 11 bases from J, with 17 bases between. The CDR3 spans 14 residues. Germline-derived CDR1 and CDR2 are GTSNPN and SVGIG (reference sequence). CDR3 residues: CAWRYVGESTPLHF. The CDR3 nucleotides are TGTGCCTGGAGGTACGTAGGGGAATCTACACCCCTCCACTTT. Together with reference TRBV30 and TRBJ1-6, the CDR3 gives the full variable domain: SQTIHQWPATLVQPVGSPLSLECTVEGTSNPNLYWYRQAAGRGLQLLFYSVGIGQISSEVPQNLSASRPQDRQFILSSKKLLLSDSGFYLCAWRYVGESTPLHFGNGTRLTVT.

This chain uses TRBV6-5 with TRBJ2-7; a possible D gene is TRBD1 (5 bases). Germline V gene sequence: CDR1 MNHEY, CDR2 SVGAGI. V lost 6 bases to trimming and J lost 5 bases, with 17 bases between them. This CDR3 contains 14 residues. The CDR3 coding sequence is TGTGCCAGCAGCCTCGGACAAGGAAATGACGAGCAGTACTTC. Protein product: CASSLGQGNDEQYF.

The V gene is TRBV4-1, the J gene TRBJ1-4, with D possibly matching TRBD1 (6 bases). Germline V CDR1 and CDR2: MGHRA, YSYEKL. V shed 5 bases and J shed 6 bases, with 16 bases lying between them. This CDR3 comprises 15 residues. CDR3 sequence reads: CASSLGGGEYEKLFF. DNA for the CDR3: TGCGCCAGCAGCTTAGGGGGGGGTGAGTATGAAAAACTGTTTTTT.

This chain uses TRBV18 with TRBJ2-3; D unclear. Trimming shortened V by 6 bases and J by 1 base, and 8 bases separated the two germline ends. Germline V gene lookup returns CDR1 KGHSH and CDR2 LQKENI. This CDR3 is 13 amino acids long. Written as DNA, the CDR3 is TGTGCCAGCTCGACGGGTCGCACAGATACGCAGTATTTT. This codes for CASSTGRTDTQYF.

This CDR3 reads CASSWFAGTTNYGYTF. The CDR3 DNA sequence: TGTGCCAGCAGTTGGTTCGCCGGGACAACTAACTATGGCTACACCTTC. The J gene is TRBJ1-2, the V gene TRBV6-5, with D perhaps matching TRBD1 (6 bases). Germline V CDR1 and CDR2: MNHEY, SVGAGI. This CDR3 has 16 residues. Deletions cut 4 bases from V and 0 bases from J, with 15 bases between.

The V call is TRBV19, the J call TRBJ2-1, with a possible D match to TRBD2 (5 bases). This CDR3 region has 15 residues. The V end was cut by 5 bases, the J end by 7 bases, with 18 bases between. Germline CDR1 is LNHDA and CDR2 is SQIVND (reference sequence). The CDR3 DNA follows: TGTGCCAGTAGTCCCCTCCGGGGAAGAGGGAATGAGCAGTTCTTC. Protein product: CASSPLRGRGNEQFF.

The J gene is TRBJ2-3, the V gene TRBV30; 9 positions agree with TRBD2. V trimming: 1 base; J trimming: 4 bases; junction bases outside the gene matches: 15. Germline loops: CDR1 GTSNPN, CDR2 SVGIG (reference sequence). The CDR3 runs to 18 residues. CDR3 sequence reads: CAWSGGASGIKRADTQYF. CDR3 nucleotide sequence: TGTGCCTGGAGTGGGGGGGCTAGCGGGATCAAACGGGCAGATACGCAGTATTTT.

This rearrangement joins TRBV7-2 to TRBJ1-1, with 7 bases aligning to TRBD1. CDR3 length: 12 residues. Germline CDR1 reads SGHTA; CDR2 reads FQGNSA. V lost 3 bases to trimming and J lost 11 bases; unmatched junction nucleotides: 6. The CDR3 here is CASSLETGRAFF. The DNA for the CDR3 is TGTGCCAGCAGCTTGGAGACAGGGCGGGCTTTCTTT.

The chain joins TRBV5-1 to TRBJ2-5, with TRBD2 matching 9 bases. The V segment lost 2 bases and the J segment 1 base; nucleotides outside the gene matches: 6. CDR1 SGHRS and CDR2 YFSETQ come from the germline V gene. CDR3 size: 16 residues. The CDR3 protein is CASSLGGSGGQETQYF. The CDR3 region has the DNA TGCGCCAGCAGCTTAGGTGGTAGCGGGGGCCAAGAGACCCAGTACTTC.

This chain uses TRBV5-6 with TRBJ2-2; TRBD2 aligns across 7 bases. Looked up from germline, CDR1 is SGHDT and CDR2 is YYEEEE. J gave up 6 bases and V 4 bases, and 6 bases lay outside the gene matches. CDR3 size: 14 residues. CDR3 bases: TGTGCCAGCAGCAGCGGGGTTGAATCCGGGGAGCTGTTTTTT. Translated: CASSSGVESGELFF.

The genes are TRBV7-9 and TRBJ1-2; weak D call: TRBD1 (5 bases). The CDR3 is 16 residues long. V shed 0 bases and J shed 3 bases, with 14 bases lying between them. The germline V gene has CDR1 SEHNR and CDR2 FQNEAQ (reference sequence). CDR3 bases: TGTGCCAGCAGCTTAGCCGGACTATTAGGGGACTATGGCTACACCTTC. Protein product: CASSLAGLLGDYGYTF.

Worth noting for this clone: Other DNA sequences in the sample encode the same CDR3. The CDR3 nucleotides are TGTGCCAGCAGCGGGCAGGGAGGGAATTCACCCCTCCACTTT. Translated, it gives CASSGQGGNSPLHF. V is TRBV9 and J is TRBJ1-6, with D maybe TRBD1 (5 bases). V lost 3 bases and J 7 bases, leaving 11 bases between the germline ends. In germline, CDR1 is SGDLS, CDR2 YYNGEE. This CDR3 is built from 14 residues.

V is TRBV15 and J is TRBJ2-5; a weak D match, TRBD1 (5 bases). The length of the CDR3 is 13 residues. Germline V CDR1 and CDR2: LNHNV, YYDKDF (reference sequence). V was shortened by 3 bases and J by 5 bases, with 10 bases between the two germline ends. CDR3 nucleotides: TGTGCCACCAGCAGTCTCAGGGTGGAGACCCAGTACTTC. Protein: CATSSLRVETQYF.

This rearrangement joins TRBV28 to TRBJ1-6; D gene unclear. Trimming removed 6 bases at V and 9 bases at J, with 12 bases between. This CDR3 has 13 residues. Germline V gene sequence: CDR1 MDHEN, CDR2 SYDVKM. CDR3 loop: CASSDPSGSPLHF. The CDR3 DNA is TGTGCCAGCAGCGACCCCAGCGGTTCACCCCTCCACTTT.

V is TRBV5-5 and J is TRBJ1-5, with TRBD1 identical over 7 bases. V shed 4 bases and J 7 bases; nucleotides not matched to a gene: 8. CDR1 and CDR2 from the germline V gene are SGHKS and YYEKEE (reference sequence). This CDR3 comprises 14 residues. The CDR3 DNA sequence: TGTGCCAGCAGCGTGACAGGGATCGAGCAGCCCCAGCATTTT. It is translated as CASSVTGIEQPQHF.

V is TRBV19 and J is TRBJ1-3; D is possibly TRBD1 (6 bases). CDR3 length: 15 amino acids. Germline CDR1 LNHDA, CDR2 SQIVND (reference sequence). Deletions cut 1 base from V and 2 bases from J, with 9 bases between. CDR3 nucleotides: TGTGCCAGTAGTATAGCACAGGGTCCTGGAAACACCATATATTTT. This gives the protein CASSIAQGPGNTIYF.

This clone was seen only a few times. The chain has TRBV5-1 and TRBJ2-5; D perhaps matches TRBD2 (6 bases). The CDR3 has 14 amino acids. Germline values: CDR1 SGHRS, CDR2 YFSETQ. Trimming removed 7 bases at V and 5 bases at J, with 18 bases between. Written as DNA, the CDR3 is TGCGCCAGCGGGCGGGGCCCCAACGGGGAGACCCAGTACTTC. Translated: CASGRGPNGETQYF.

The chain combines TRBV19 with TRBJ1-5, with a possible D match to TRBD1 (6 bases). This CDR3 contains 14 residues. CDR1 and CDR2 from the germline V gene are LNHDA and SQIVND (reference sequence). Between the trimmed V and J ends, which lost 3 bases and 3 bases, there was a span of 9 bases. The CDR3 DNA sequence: TGTGCCAGTAGTATGGGGGCCAACAATCAGCCCCAGCATTTT. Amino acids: CASSMGANNQPQHF.

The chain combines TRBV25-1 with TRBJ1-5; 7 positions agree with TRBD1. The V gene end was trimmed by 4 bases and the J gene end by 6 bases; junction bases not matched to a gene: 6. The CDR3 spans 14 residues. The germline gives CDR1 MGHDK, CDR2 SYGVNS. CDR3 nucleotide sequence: TGTGCCAGCAGTGCGGCAGGGGGAACTCAGCCCCAGCATTTT. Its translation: CASSAAGGTQPQHF.

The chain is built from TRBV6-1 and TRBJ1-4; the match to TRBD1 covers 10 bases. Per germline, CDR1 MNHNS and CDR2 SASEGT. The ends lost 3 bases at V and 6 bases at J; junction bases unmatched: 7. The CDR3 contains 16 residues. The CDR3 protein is CASSDKLTGGDEKLFF. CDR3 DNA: TGTGCCAGCAGTGATAAATTGACAGGGGGCGATGAAAAACTGTTTTTT.

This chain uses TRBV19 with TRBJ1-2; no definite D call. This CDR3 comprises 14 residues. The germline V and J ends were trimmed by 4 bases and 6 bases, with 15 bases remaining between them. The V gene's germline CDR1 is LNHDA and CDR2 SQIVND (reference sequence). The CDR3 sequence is CASSTSWASDGYTF. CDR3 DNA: TGTGCCAGTAGTACTTCGTGGGCATCGGATGGCTACACCTTC.